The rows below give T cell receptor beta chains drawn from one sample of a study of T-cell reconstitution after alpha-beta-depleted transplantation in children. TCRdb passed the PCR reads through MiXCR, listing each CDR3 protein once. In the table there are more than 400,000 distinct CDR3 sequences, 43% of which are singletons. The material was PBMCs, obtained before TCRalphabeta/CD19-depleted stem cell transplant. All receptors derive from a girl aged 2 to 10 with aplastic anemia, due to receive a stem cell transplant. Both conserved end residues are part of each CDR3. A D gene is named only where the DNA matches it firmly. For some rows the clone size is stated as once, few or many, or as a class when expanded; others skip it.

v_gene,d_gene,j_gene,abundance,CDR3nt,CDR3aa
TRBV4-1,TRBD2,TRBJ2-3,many,TGCGCCAGCAGCCAAGTCGCCCTAGCGGGAGCAGATACGCAGTATTTT,CASSQVALAGADTQYF
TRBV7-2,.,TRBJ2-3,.,TGTGCCAGCAGCTTACCTACAGGAGGATCGCAGTATTTT,CASSLPTGGSQYF
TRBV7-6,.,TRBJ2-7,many,TGTGCCAGCAGCTTAGCCCATGGGACCATAAGCTCCTACGAGCAGTACTTC,CASSLAHGTISSYEQYF
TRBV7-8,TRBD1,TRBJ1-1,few,TGTGCCAGCAGCCCCACCGGGACAGGGCTTACCACTGAAGCTTTCTTT,CASSPTGTGLTTEAFF
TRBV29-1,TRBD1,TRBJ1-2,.,TGCAGCGTTGGGACAGGGGGTGGCTACACCTTC,CSVGTGGGYTF
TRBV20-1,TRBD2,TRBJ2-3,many,TGCAGTGCTAGAGATTCCCTACTAGCGGGAAGCACAGATACGCAGTATTTT,CSARDSLLAGSTDTQYF
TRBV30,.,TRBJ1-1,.,TGTGCCTGGAGTAATGGGAAAGCTTTCTTT,CAWSNGKAFF
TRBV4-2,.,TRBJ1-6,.,TGTGCCAGCAGCCAAGATACCGGTTACTCACCCCTCCACTTT,CASSQDTGYSPLHF
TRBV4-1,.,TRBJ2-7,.,TGCGCCAGCAGCCAGGGGGGGCACTGGGACCGCCACGAGCAGTACTTC,CASSQGGHWDRHEQYF
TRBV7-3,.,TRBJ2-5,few,TGTGCCAGCAGCTTTCGACGGAGAGAAGAGACCCAGTACTTC,CASSFRRREETQYF
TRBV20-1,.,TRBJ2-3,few,TGCAGTGCTAGAAAGTTCCAGCCTTCCACCACAGATACGCAGTATTTT,CSARKFQPSTTDTQYF
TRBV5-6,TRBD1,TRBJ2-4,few,TGTGCCAGCACCGAAATGACGGGACAGGGAAACATTCAGTACTTC,CASTEMTGQGNIQYF
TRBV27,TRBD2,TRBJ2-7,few,TGTGCCAGCAGTTTCCTATCTAGCGGGAACTACGAGCAGTACTTC,CASSFLSSGNYEQYF
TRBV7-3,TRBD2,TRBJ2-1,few,TGTGCCAGCAGCTTCGGTAGCGGGAGGGCCGGCTACAATGAGCAGTTCTTC,CASSFGSGRAGYNEQFF
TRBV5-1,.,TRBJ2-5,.,TGCGCCAGCAGCACAAACCGGGACCAGTACTTC,CASSTNRDQYF
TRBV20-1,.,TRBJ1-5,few,TGCAGTGCTAGAACAGGCCACAATCAGCCCCAGCATTTT,CSARTGHNQPQHF
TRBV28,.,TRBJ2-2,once,TGTGCCAGCAGTTCAGGGTGGGGGACCGGGGAGCTGTTTTTT,CASSSGWGTGELFF
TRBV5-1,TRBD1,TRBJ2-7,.,TGCGCCAGCAGCATAGACAGGGGGCAAGAGCAGTACTTC,CASSIDRGQEQYF